This TCR beta chain was documented in a study of shared clonotypes between healthy human individuals. Study details: CD8 memory received one plate per donor, CD8 naive two, CD4 memory three and CD4 naive three.

Data came from immunoSEQ multiplex PCR; TCRdb stores just in-frame clones and leaves some out. The sample shows 2 million to 2.5 million clones, 85% to 95% of them seen only once. The CDR3 has 15 residues. From germline, CDR1 is SNHLY and CDR2 FYNNEI. V shed 6 bases, J shed 2 bases, and the junction held 6 bases outside the gene matches. The chain joins TRBV2 to TRBJ2-7; 11 bases agree with TRBD1. The TCR sequence derives from a man in his late teens or twenties in good health. Sequencing input: naive CD4+ T cells sorted from blood. Subset given: CD45RA+ positively selected. For the CDR3, the DNA is TGTGCCAGCAGACTACCGGGACAGGGGGCCTACGAGCAGTACTTC. Its protein product is CASRLPGQGAYEQYF.